This TCR beta chain was profiled in a study of T cell repertoires in cytomegalovirus infection. Study as a whole: Public TCR beta signatures provided an indication of both CMV infection and a matching HLA type.

Findings and caveats of the study: Based on cumulative public TCR beta family frequency, carriers of CMV plus the relevant HLA were identified. HLA-C-restricted, CMV-specific TCR beta clonotypes were dominant ex vivo.

This CDR3 has 17 residues. Germline CDR1 MGHDK, CDR2 SYGVNS. V lost 3 bases, J lost 0 bases, and 9 bases stayed unmatched. Using its own MiXCR run on the reads, TCRdb lists one record per CDR3 protein. The sample includes some 200,000 distinct CDR3 sequences, roughly 19% of them seen just once. Comment on this clonotype: The antigen is unknown.

The sequenced sample consisted of PBMCs. The sequence was collected from a human donor in good health (CMV status not recorded). Some clones in this sample may be carry-over from other donors' samples. The chain has TRBV25-1 and TRBJ2-5; the match to TRBD1 covers 8 bases. The CDR3 sequence: CASSEGAGTGHQETQYF. The DNA for the CDR3 is TGTGCCAGCAGTGAGGGGGCCGGGACAGGCCACCAAGAGACCCAGTACTTC.